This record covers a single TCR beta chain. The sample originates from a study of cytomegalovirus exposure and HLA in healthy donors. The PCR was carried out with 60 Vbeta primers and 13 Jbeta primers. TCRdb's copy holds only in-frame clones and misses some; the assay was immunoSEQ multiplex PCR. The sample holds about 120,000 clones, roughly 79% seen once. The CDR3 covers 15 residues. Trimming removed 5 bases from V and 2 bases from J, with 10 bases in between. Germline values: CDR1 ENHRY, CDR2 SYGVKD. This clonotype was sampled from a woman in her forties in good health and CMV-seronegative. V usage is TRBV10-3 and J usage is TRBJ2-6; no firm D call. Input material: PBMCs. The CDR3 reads CAISLTTPGANVLTF. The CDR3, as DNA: TGTGCCATCAGTTTAACGACTCCTGGGGCCAACGTCCTGACTTTC.